These T cell receptor beta chains were read from a single sample in a study of T cell repertoires in cytomegalovirus infection. TCRdb reanalysed the reads using MiXCR and keeps one entry per CDR3 protein. The sample holds about 570,000 distinct CDR3 sequences, over 35% seen once. What these receptors recognize is not known. The sample consisted of cultured PBMCs, taken from culture after CMV antigen stimulation. The receptors stem from a human donor in good health (CMV status not recorded). Some clones in this sample may be carry-over from other donors' samples. The CDR3 runs from the conserved cysteine through the conserved F or W. A D gene is named only where the DNA matches it firmly. Only part of the rows carry a size: once, few, many, or a class if the clone is expanded.

d_call: -; cdr3_length: 14; clone_size: few; j_call: TRBJ2-2; v_call: TRBV11-2; cdr3_nt: TGTGCCAGCAGCCTCAGGGTGGACACCGGGGAGCTGTTTTTT; cdr3_aa: CASSLRVDTGELFF
d_call: TRBD1; cdr3_length: 15; clone_size: -; j_call: TRBJ1-4; v_call: TRBV6-5; cdr3_nt: TGTGCCAGCAGTTACCGCCGGACAGGGGGAGAAAAACTGTTTTTT; cdr3_aa: CASSYRRTGGEKLFF
d_call: -; cdr3_length: 14; clone_size: -; j_call: TRBJ1-5; v_call: TRBV20-1; cdr3_nt: TGCAGTGCTAGGCCCCCGGGAGGGAATCAGCCCCAGCATTTT; cdr3_aa: CSARPPGGNQPQHF
d_call: TRBD1; cdr3_length: 13; clone_size: -; j_call: TRBJ1-4; v_call: TRBV7-4; cdr3_nt: TGTGCCAGCGGACAGGGAGGGGGTGAAAAACTGTTTTTT; cdr3_aa: CASGQGGGEKLFF
d_call: TRBD1; cdr3_length: 15; clone_size: -; j_call: TRBJ2-3; v_call: TRBV7-2; cdr3_nt: TGTGCCAGCAGCTTCCAGACAGGGCCAACAGATACGCAGTATTTT; cdr3_aa: CASSFQTGPTDTQYF
d_call: -; cdr3_length: 15; clone_size: -; j_call: TRBJ1-1; v_call: TRBV18; cdr3_nt: TGTGCCAGCTCACCACCCTCCGGGATAAACACTGAAGCTTTCTTT; cdr3_aa: CASSPPSGINTEAFF
d_call: -; cdr3_length: 11; clone_size: -; j_call: TRBJ2-2; v_call: TRBV7-2; cdr3_nt: TGTGCCGGAGAGAACACCGGGGAGCTGTTTTTT; cdr3_aa: CAGENTGELFF
d_call: TRBD1; cdr3_length: 16; clone_size: few; j_call: TRBJ1-3; v_call: TRBV5-4; cdr3_nt: TGTGCCAGCAGCCCGGGACAGGCCAGCTCTGGAAACACCATATATTTT; cdr3_aa: CASSPGQASSGNTIYF
d_call: TRBD1; cdr3_length: 15; clone_size: few; j_call: TRBJ2-7; v_call: TRBV5-4; cdr3_nt: TGTGCCAGCAGCTTGGCCGGGACAGCGATCTACGAGCAGTACTTC; cdr3_aa: CASSLAGTAIYEQYF
d_call: -; cdr3_length: 14; clone_size: few; j_call: TRBJ1-1; v_call: TRBV7-9; cdr3_nt: TGTGCCAGCAGCTTATTGCACAGGAACACTGAAGCTTTCTTT; cdr3_aa: CASSLLHRNTEAFF
d_call: -; cdr3_length: 15; clone_size: -; j_call: TRBJ2-1; v_call: TRBV6-2/TRBV6-3; cdr3_nt: TGTGCCAGCACTTGGGATCCAGGGCTGAACAATGAGCAGTTCTTC; cdr3_aa: CASTWDPGLNNEQFF
d_call: TRBD1; cdr3_length: 15; clone_size: -; j_call: TRBJ2-7; v_call: TRBV29-1; cdr3_nt: TGCAGCGTCCAAGACTCGGGGACAGGGCAGGACGAGCAGTACTTC; cdr3_aa: CSVQDSGTGQDEQYF
d_call: -; cdr3_length: 15; clone_size: -; j_call: TRBJ2-3; v_call: TRBV4-1; cdr3_nt: TGCGCCAGCAGCCAAGTCGCCTCGCTATATGATACGCAGTATTTT; cdr3_aa: CASSQVASLYDTQYF
d_call: TRBD1; cdr3_length: 14; clone_size: -; j_call: TRBJ1-1; v_call: TRBV10-3; cdr3_nt: TGTGCCATCAGTCAAGGGACAGGGGTTACTGAAGCTTTCTTT; cdr3_aa: CAISQGTGVTEAFF
d_call: -; cdr3_length: 16; clone_size: -; j_call: TRBJ2-3; v_call: TRBV12-3/TRBV12-4; cdr3_nt: TGTGCCAGCAGTTTACTCCCGGTCCGGAGCACAGATACGCAGTATTTT; cdr3_aa: CASSLLPVRSTDTQYF
d_call: -; cdr3_length: 17; clone_size: many; j_call: TRBJ2-2; v_call: TRBV7-2; cdr3_nt: TGTGCCAGCAGCCTAAAGCCGGGGCGTCCGAACACCGGGGAGCTGTTTTTT; cdr3_aa: CASSLKPGRPNTGELFF
d_call: -; cdr3_length: 16; clone_size: many; j_call: TRBJ2-4; v_call: TRBV7-9; cdr3_nt: TGTGCCAGCAGCCACAACAAACCGATCGCCAAAAACATTCAGTACTTC; cdr3_aa: CASSHNKPIAKNIQYF
d_call: -; cdr3_length: 11; clone_size: many; j_call: TRBJ1-1; v_call: TRBV7-9; cdr3_nt: TGTGCCAGCAGCCGAAACACTGAAGCTTTCTTT; cdr3_aa: CASSRNTEAFF
d_call: TRBD2; cdr3_length: 16; clone_size: -; j_call: TRBJ2-5; v_call: TRBV20-1; cdr3_nt: TGCAGTGCAACCCCCCCTAGCGGGTTCTCTGGGGAGACCCAGTACTTC; cdr3_aa: CSATPPSGFSGETQYF
d_call: -; cdr3_length: 15; clone_size: -; j_call: TRBJ2-3; v_call: TRBV18; cdr3_nt: TGTGCCAGCTCCGAGAGAGACAGCTACACAGATACGCAGTATTTT; cdr3_aa: CASSERDSYTDTQYF
d_call: -; cdr3_length: 16; clone_size: many; j_call: TRBJ2-1; v_call: TRBV7-6; cdr3_nt: TGTGCCAGCAGCTTAGGGGTCCGGGGTCCCCACAATGAGCAGTTCTTC; cdr3_aa: CASSLGVRGPHNEQFF
d_call: -; cdr3_length: 14; clone_size: -; j_call: TRBJ2-5; v_call: TRBV6-1; cdr3_nt: TGTGCCAGCAGAGACGTTAAGGGTCTAGAAGCCCAGTACTTC; cdr3_aa: CASRDVKGLEAQYF
d_call: TRBD1; cdr3_length: 15; clone_size: -; j_call: TRBJ1-5; v_call: TRBV25-1; cdr3_nt: TGTGCCAGCAACCGAAGGACAGGGCGCAATCAGCCCCAGCATTTT; cdr3_aa: CASNRRTGRNQPQHF
d_call: -; cdr3_length: 13; clone_size: -; j_call: TRBJ2-1; v_call: TRBV10-3; cdr3_nt: TGTGCCATCAGTGAGACGGCTCGGCCCGAGCAGTTCTTC; cdr3_aa: CAISETARPEQFF
d_call: TRBD2; cdr3_length: 15; clone_size: many; j_call: TRBJ2-3; v_call: TRBV7-2; cdr3_nt: TGTGCCAGCAGCTTGGGACTAGCGGGGACAGATACGCAGTATTTT; cdr3_aa: CASSLGLAGTDTQYF
d_call: TRBD2; cdr3_length: 16; clone_size: -; j_call: TRBJ2-7; v_call: TRBV7-6; cdr3_nt: TGTGCCAGCAGCTTGGCGACTAGCGGGAGCTCCCACGAGCAGTACTTC; cdr3_aa: CASSLATSGSSHEQYF
d_call: -; cdr3_length: 15; clone_size: -; j_call: TRBJ2-7; v_call: TRBV5-5; cdr3_nt: TGTGCCAGCCAGCCCCAGGCCAGGGTCTCCTACGAGCAGTACTTC; cdr3_aa: CASQPQARVSYEQYF
d_call: TRBD1; cdr3_length: 15; clone_size: -; j_call: TRBJ2-5; v_call: TRBV5-4; cdr3_nt: TGTGCCAGCAGCTCAGGACAGGGGCTGAGGGAGACCCAGTACTTC; cdr3_aa: CASSSGQGLRETQYF
d_call: TRBD1; cdr3_length: 14; clone_size: few; j_call: TRBJ1-5; v_call: TRBV27; cdr3_nt: TGTGCCAGCAGTCCCCAGGGGGCATTCGGGCCACAGCATTTT; cdr3_aa: CASSPQGAFGPQHF
d_call: TRBD1; cdr3_length: 15; clone_size: few; j_call: TRBJ1-2; v_call: TRBV5-4; cdr3_nt: TGTGCCAGCAGCACGGGGACAGGGGAATGGGGTGGCTACACCTTC; cdr3_aa: CASSTGTGEWGGYTF
d_call: -; cdr3_length: 14; clone_size: few; j_call: TRBJ1-5; v_call: TRBV28; cdr3_nt: TGTGCCAGCAGTTTAGGATCTGGGGTGCAGCCCCAGCATTTT; cdr3_aa: CASSLGSGVQPQHF
d_call: TRBD2; cdr3_length: 15; clone_size: -; j_call: TRBJ2-1; v_call: TRBV10-1; cdr3_nt: TGCGCCAGCAGCGCCGGGACTAGCGGATGGAATGAGCAGTTCTTC; cdr3_aa: CASSAGTSGWNEQFF
d_call: -; cdr3_length: 11; clone_size: -; j_call: TRBJ2-1; v_call: TRBV19; cdr3_nt: TGTGCCAGTAGACGCAACAATGAGCAGTTCTTC; cdr3_aa: CASRRNNEQFF
d_call: -; cdr3_length: 15; clone_size: few; j_call: TRBJ2-7; v_call: TRBV7-2; cdr3_nt: TGTGCCAGCAGCCTCCGGCCCCAAGGGCCCTACGAGCAGTACTTC; cdr3_aa: CASSLRPQGPYEQYF
d_call: -; cdr3_length: 15; clone_size: -; j_call: TRBJ1-5; v_call: TRBV19; cdr3_nt: TGTGCCAGTAGTATAGCAGTCGGGTTCAATCAGCCCCAGCATTTT; cdr3_aa: CASSIAVGFNQPQHF
d_call: TRBD2; cdr3_length: 15; clone_size: few; j_call: TRBJ2-1; v_call: TRBV7-2; cdr3_nt: TGTGCCAGCTGTATTATAGCGGGAGGGCCGAGTGAGCAGTTCTTC; cdr3_aa: CASCIIAGGPSEQFF
d_call: -; cdr3_length: 17; clone_size: -; j_call: TRBJ1-1; v_call: TRBV12-3/TRBV12-4; cdr3_nt: TGTGCCAGCAGTTTAGGGGGGAGCCCCCTACGCAACACTGAAGCTTTCTTT; cdr3_aa: CASSLGGSPLRNTEAFF
d_call: -; cdr3_length: 12; clone_size: -; j_call: TRBJ2-5; v_call: TRBV28; cdr3_nt: TGTGCCAGCAGCCGGTACCAAGAGACCCAGTACTTC; cdr3_aa: CASSRYQETQYF
d_call: -; cdr3_length: 14; clone_size: few; j_call: TRBJ2-5; v_call: TRBV28; cdr3_nt: TGTGCCAGCAGTTTATCGGGCACCTACCAGACCCAGTACTTC; cdr3_aa: CASSLSGTYQTQYF
d_call: -; cdr3_length: 19; clone_size: once; j_call: TRBJ2-4; v_call: TRBV23-1; cdr3_nt: TGCGCCAGCAGTCAATCGCGGTATCAGGCTACGGGGGCCAAAAACATTCAGTACTTC; cdr3_aa: CASSQSRYQATGAKNIQYF
d_call: TRBD1; cdr3_length: 15; clone_size: few; j_call: TRBJ1-6; v_call: TRBV12-3/TRBV12-4; cdr3_nt: TGTGCCAGCAGTCCCCCGACAGGGGTTCGTTCACCCCTCCACTTT; cdr3_aa: CASSPPTGVRSPLHF
d_call: TRBD2; cdr3_length: 15; clone_size: -; j_call: TRBJ2-2; v_call: TRBV7-2; cdr3_nt: TGTGCCAGCAGCTCGACGGGACTAGTGACCGGGGAGCTGTTTTTT; cdr3_aa: CASSSTGLVTGELFF